This record concerns one T cell receptor (beta chain) sequence. The source of the sample is a study of T cell changes during pregnancy in multiple sclerosis. TCRdb's table, derived via immunoSEQ multiplex PCR, lists solely in-frame clones and lacks some. Here the sample spans about 22,000 clones, roughly 90% being singletons. The sample here was CD4+ T cells from peripheral blood mononuclear cells, taken in the third trimester of pregnancy. This clonotype originated in a female donor with multiple sclerosis, enrolled in a pregnancy study.

DNA of the CDR3: TGTGCCAGCAGCACCCCATCCGGGACAATGAATGAAAAACTGTTTTTT. Translation gives CASSTPSGTMNEKLFF. The chain joins TRBV21-1 to TRBJ1-4; whether TRBD1, the table's D call, matches the DNA was not checked. TRBV21-1 is classified as a pseudogene. This CDR3 comprises 16 residues.